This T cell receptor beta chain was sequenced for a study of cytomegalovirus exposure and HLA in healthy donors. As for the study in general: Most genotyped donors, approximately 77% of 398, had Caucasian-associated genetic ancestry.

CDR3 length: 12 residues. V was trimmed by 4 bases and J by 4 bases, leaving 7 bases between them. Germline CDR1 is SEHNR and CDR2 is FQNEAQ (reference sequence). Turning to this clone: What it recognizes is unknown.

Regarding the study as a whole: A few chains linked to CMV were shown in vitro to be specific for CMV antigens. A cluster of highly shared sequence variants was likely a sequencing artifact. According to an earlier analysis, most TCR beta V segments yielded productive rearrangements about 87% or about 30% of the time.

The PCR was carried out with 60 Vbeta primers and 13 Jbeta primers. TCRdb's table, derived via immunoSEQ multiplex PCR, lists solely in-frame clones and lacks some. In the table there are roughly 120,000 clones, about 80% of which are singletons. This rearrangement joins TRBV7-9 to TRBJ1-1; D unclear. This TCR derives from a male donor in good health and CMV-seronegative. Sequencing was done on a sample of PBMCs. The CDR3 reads CASSSLATEAFF. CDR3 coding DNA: TGTGCCAGCAGCTCCCTAGCCACTGAAGCTTTCTTT.